This entry describes one T cell receptor (beta chain). Aged roughly 6 to 90, donors were systemically healthy Caucasians from Russia. The sample belongs to a study of blood T cells in healthy people across ages. CDR3 length equals 15 residues. Trimming shortened V by 4 bases and J by 6 bases, and 16 bases separated the two germline ends. Germline V gives CDR1 LGHDT, CDR2 YNNKEL (reference sequence). A second PCR, run for about 7 to 11 cycles, used a sample-barcoded 5' primer plus a J-beta primer mix. One entry per CDR3 protein results from TCRdb running MiXCR on the 5' RACE reads. The sample shows hundreds of thousands of distinct CDR3 sequences, roughly 56% of them seen only once.

The material sequenced was blood. The receptor was isolated from a man aged 35 to 55 in good health. This rearrangement joins TRBV3-1 to TRBJ2-1; D is perhaps TRBD1 or TRBD2 (5 bases each). Here the CDR3 reads CASSRQSGAFNEQFF. DNA of the CDR3: TGTGCCAGCAGCCGACAGTCCGGGGCTTTCAATGAGCAGTTCTTC.